The clone carrying this TCR beta chain was recorded once. The germline V gene has CDR1 SGHTA and CDR2 FQGTGA. With 3 bases removed from V and 5 bases from J, the gap between germline ends came to 19 bases. There are 17 residues in the CDR3. The data were taken from a study of blood T cell repertoires in COVID-19. Study summary: The study drew acute and convalescent COVID-19 samples from the United States, Italy and Spain.

In the authors' methods: Scientists estimated how many nucleated cells there were by amplifying reference gene primers. This table comes from immunoSEQ multiplex PCR, and its TCRdb copy is limited to in-frame clones, with some not included. V, J and clone size are taken as reported in that table, and D and trimming were inferred from the DNA itself. The repertoire has some 150,000 clones, around 91% of them found once; the top ten carry around 14%. This chain joins TRBV7-3 and TRBJ2-2; a weak D match, TRBD1 (6 bases). Source material: peripheral blood. The source of this sequence is a woman in her forties with acute or convalescent COVID-19. CDR3 in DNA: TGTGCCAGCAGCTTGGGAATTTACAGGGCAGAAACCGGGGAGCTGTTTTTT. Its protein product is CASSLGIYRAETGELFF.